Each of the 15 T cell receptor beta chains below was sequenced from the same sample in a study of beta chain features in type 1 diabetes. All of the isolated RNA was reverse transcribed, so expressed TCRB transcripts were sequenced. Profiling relied on immunoSEQ multiplex PCR, and the TCRdb table lists in-frame clones only, not all of them. The sample has about 150,000 clones, 11% seen once. The source material was central memory CD4+ T cells from blood. Receptors were obtained from a man in his late teens or twenties in good health.

The genes are TRBV4-2 and TRBJ2-1; TRBD1 matches 9 bases. CDR3 size: 15 residues. Germline V CDR1 and CDR2: LGHNA, YNFKEQ. V lost 1 base to trimming and J lost 6 bases; unmatched junction nucleotides: 4. CDR3 residues: CASSQGQGGSNEQFF. The CDR3 nucleotides read TGTGCCAGCAGCCAAGGACAGGGGGGAAGCAATGAGCAGTTCTTC.

The V and J genes are TRBV7-2 and TRBJ2-5; D remains ambiguous. CDR1 SGHTA and CDR2 FQGNSA come from the germline V gene. Between the trimmed V and J ends, which lost 2 bases and 0 bases, there was a span of 7 bases. CDR3 size: 14 residues. Written as DNA, the CDR3 is TGTGCCAGCAGCTTAATTGGGTACCAAGAGACCCAGTACTTC. Its protein product is CASSLIGYQETQYF. Full variable domain (missing parts from reference TRBV7-2 and TRBJ2-5): GAGVSQSPSNKVTEKGKDVELRCDPISGHTALYWYRQSLGQGLEFLIYFQGNSAPDKSGLPSDRFSAERTGGSVSTLTIQRTQQEDSAVYLCASSLIGYQETQYFGPGTRLLVL.

This clone was detected only a few times. This chain uses TRBV20-1 with TRBJ2-7, with 7 bases lining up with TRBD1. Germline CDR1 is DFQATT and CDR2 is SNEGSKA (reference sequence). With 1 base clipped from V and 10 bases from J, the junction kept 1 base outside the gene matches. This CDR3 comprises 10 residues. CDR3 amino acids: CSARGDRQYF. In nucleotides, the CDR3 is TGCAGTGCTAGAGGGGACAGACAGTACTTC.

This clone was seen more than once but under ten times. DNA of the CDR3: TGTGCCAGCTCACCACGGGTCGGGACAGGGGCACCCGAGCAGTACTTC. As protein: CASSPRVGTGAPEQYF. This chain connects TRBV18 to TRBJ2-7; 10 positions match TRBD1. The CDR3 has 16 amino acids. Germline V gene lookup returns CDR1 KGHSH and CDR2 LQKENI. The trim removed 1 base at V and 6 bases at J, leaving 9 bases unmatched.

Only a few counts were recorded for this clone. The chain is built from TRBV7-2 and TRBJ1-1; no clear D. V was clipped by 7 bases and J by 1 base, with 13 bases between them. From germline, CDR1 is SGHTA and CDR2 FQGNSA. CDR3 length: 14 residues. The CDR3 spells CASTKKAGNTEAFF. In DNA form, the CDR3 reads TGTGCCAGCACCAAAAAGGCGGGGAACACTGAAGCTTTCTTT.

The rearrangement links TRBV29-1 to TRBJ2-2, with D unresolved. CDR1 and CDR2 (germline): SQVTM, ANQGSEA. The CDR3 totals 13 residues. V lost 8 bases and J 0 bases, leaving 10 bases between the germline ends. CDR3 sequence: CSCLNANTGELFF. The CDR3 nucleotides are TGCAGCTGCTTAAACGCGAACACCGGGGAGCTGTTTTTT.

To note about this clone: In the same sample, other DNA sequences code for this CDR3. The chain carries TRBV28 and TRBJ1-2; 8 bases match TRBD1. From germline, CDR1 is MDHEN and CDR2 SYDVKM. The CDR3 runs 12 residues. J lost 8 bases, V lost 5 bases, and 4 bases had no gene match. CDR3 coding DNA: TGTGCCAGCAGTCGGACAGGGTACGGCTACACCTTC. Amino acids: CASSRTGYGYTF.

This sequence joins TRBV25-1 and TRBJ2-2; 10 nucleotides match TRBD1. With 4 bases clipped from V and 4 bases from J, the junction kept 3 bases outside the gene matches. Germline values: CDR1 MGHDK, CDR2 SYGVNS. The CDR3 has 15 residues. The CDR3 DNA sequence: TGTGCCAGCAGTGCCCGGGACAGGGGCACCGGGGAGCTGTTTTTT. Translating it yields CASSARDRGTGELFF. The full variable domain, rest sourced from reference TRBV25-1 and TRBJ2-2, is EADIYQTPRYLVIGTGKKITLECSQTMGHDKMYWYQQDPGMELHLIHYSYGVNSTEKGDLSSESTVSRIRTEHFPLTLESARPSHTSQYLCASSARDRGTGELFFGEGSRLTVL.

This clone was picked up a small number of times. The J gene is TRBJ2-3, the V gene TRBV19; the D gene could be TRBD1 or TRBD2 (6 bases each). CDR3 size: 13 residues. The germline V and J ends were trimmed by 10 bases and 1 base, with 12 bases remaining between them. Germline V lookup: CDR1 LNHDA, CDR2 SQIVND (reference sequence). CDR3 DNA: TGTGCCACCCAAGGGGGGCGCACAGATACGCAGTATTTT. It codes for CATQGGRTDTQYF.

This clone was counted only a few times. The rearrangement uses TRBV7-9 and TRBJ2-1, with 9 positions matching TRBD1. CDR1 SEHNR and CDR2 FQNEAQ come from the germline V gene (reference sequence). The CDR3 is made up of 13 amino acids. With V trimmed by 4 bases and J by 10 bases, 5 bases remained unmatched. The CDR3: CASSYNRGQEQFF. CDR3 in DNA: TGTGCCAGCAGCTACAACAGGGGGCAAGAGCAGTTCTTC.

This clone was seen a few times. The rearrangement uses TRBV27 and TRBJ2-1; no definite D call. V lost 5 bases to trimming and J lost 9 bases, with 11 bases between them. CDR1 is MNHEY and CDR2 is SMNVEV in the germline V gene (reference sequence). The CDR3 runs 12 residues. The CDR3 DNA reads as TGTGCCAGCAGTCTAAGGGTCCCTGAGCAGTTCTTC. It encodes CASSLRVPEQFF.

This clone has only a few counts. The V and J genes are TRBV4-1 and TRBJ1-5; TRBD1 matches at 8 bases. CDR1 and CDR2 from the germline V gene are MGHRA and YSYEKL. The junction had 15 bases not matched to a gene; V was cut back by 3 bases and J by 5 bases. This CDR3 has 18 amino acids. CDR3 nucleotides: TGCGCCAGCAGCCACTCTCCTTCTAGGGCAGGGGGCGATCAGCCCCAGCATTTT. Translated, it gives CASSHSPSRAGGDQPQHF.

About this clone itself: The sample holds other DNA sequences that translate to the same CDR3. V gene TRBV29-1 combines with J gene TRBJ2-7; 11 bases align to TRBD2. V shed 5 bases, J shed 6 bases, and the junction held 9 bases outside the gene matches. CDR3 length: 14 amino acids. Germline loops: CDR1 SQVTM, CDR2 ANQGSEA. CDR3 in DNA: TGCAGCGTTAGAGCCGCAGGGACTAGCGGCGAGCAGTACTTC. It codes for CSVRAAGTSGEQYF.

A few counts support this clone. The chain uses TRBV9 and TRBJ2-4, with 11 bases identical to TRBD1. Germline-derived CDR1 and CDR2 are SGDLS and YYNGEE. The CDR3 totals 16 residues. With 0 bases clipped from V and 7 bases from J, the junction kept 6 bases outside the gene matches. The CDR3 sequence is CASSVAGQGAGNIQYF. In DNA, the CDR3 is TGTGCCAGCAGCGTAGCCGGACAGGGGGCAGGGAACATTCAGTACTTC. Variable domain in full (rest from reference TRBV9 and TRBJ2-4): DSGVTQTPKHLITATGQRVTLRCSPRSGDLSVYWYQQSLDQGLQFLIQYYNGEERAKGNILERFSAQQFPDLHSELNLSSLELGDSALYFCASSVAGQGAGNIQYFGAGTRLSVL.

This clone has a handful of counts. CDR3 amino acids: CASSLTVHVQFF. CDR3 coding DNA: TGTGCCAGCAGCCTAACAGTCCATGTGCAGTTCTTC. The gene calls are TRBV14 and TRBJ2-1; D call uncertain. The ends were cut back, 4 bases at V and 12 bases at J, with 13 bases in the middle. The CDR3 runs 12 residues. The germline gives CDR1 SGHDN, CDR2 FVKESK.